This T cell receptor beta chain was recorded in a study of T cell repertoires in cytomegalovirus infection. CDR3 size: 16 residues. The germline V gene encodes CDR1 SEHNR and CDR2 FQNEAQ (reference sequence). Trimming removed 1 base from V and 0 bases from J, with 12 bases in between. Broader study findings: Carriage of CMV together with the relevant HLA was identifiable through cumulative public TCR beta family frequency.

Concerning this clonotype itself: Its matching antigen is unknown.

TCRdb fed the reads into MiXCR, producing one record per CDR3 protein. Seen here are some 900,000 distinct CDR3 sequences, less than 35% observed once, and the top ten hold around 11%. Sequencing was performed on cultured CD8+ T cells from PBMCs, taken from culture after CMV antigen stimulation. The chain links TRBV7-9 to TRBJ2-5; possible D gene TRBD1, 6 bases. This clonotype was obtained from a human donor in good health (CMV status not recorded). Some clones in this sample may be carry-over from other donors' samples. The CDR3 loop reads CASSLDITGYQETQYF. In DNA form, the CDR3 reads TGTGCCAGCAGCTTAGACATAACAGGGTACCAAGAGACCCAGTACTTC.